This T cell receptor (beta chain) was sequenced during a study of T cells in Graves' hyperthyroidism and ophthalmopathy. Amplified TCR beta CDR3 regions derived from RNA transcripts. The TCR CDR3 first-round RT-PCR relied on the HTBI primer set. In TCRdb, the multiplex PCR reads were re-called with MiXCR into one record per CDR3 protein. The table includes 300,000 to 450,000 distinct CDR3 sequences, around 16% detected once. Overall study results and limits: Researchers found most expanded thyroid clonotypes above 0.001 in blood as well.

This clonotype was counted between two and nine times. Its target is not known. Germline values: CDR1 GTSNPN, CDR2 SVGIG (reference sequence). CDR3 length: 18 amino acids. J was trimmed by 0 bases and V by 2 bases; bases with no gene match: 9. Sequenced input: blood. This sequence joins TRBV30 and TRBJ2-6; 8 bases match TRBD1. The clonotype comes from a woman aged 18-29 years with Graves' hyperthyroidism that later progressed to Graves' ophthalmopathy. The chain's CDR3 is CAWSTTRTGLSGANVLTF. The CDR3 DNA follows: TGTGCCTGGAGTACTACACGGACAGGGCTCTCTGGGGCCAACGTCCTGACTTTC. The variable domain in full, with the rest retrieved from reference TRBV30 and TRBJ2-6, is SQTIHQWPATLVQPVGSPLSLECTVEGTSNPNLYWYRQAAGRGLQLLFYSVGIGQISSEVPQNLSASRPQDRQFILSSKKLLLSDSGFYLCAWSTTRTGLSGANVLTFGAGSRLTVL.